This T cell receptor beta chain is from a study of blood T cell repertoires in COVID-19. The count of this clone is one. V shed 2 bases and J shed 4 bases, with 17 bases lying between them. This CDR3 is built from 16 residues. The germline V gene has CDR1 LGHNA and CDR2 YSLEER. Measured with immunoSEQ multiplex PCR; TCRdb has only the in-frame clones, and not every one. This sample has about 140,000 clones, with 80% to 90% found just once. The TCR originated in a woman aged 55-70 years with active COVID-19. The sample was peripheral blood. The chain recombines TRBV4-3 with TRBJ1-1; maybe TRBD1 (5 bases). The CDR3 DNA reads TGCGCCAGCAGCCAAACACGAACTGGGGGGGGCACTGAAGCTTTCTTT. It codes for CASSQTRTGGGTEAFF.